This T cell receptor (beta chain) was obtained from a study of Graves' ophthalmopathy and Graves' hyperthyroidism. Ineligible for inclusion were patients with other autoimmune diseases, uncontrolled infections, pregnancy or lactation. Symptoms, serum thyroxine and TRAb, thyroid ultrasound, and orbital computed tomography formed the diagnostic basis. RNA transcripts yielded amplified TCR beta CDR3 regions. Amplification began with first-round RT-PCR using HTBI primers, then second-round multiplex PCR was performed. TCRdb re-analysed the multiplex PCR reads in MiXCR, keeping a single row per CDR3 protein. This table has roughly 160,000 distinct CDR3 sequences, 35% to 45% appearing once. Germline assignment: CDR1 MNHEY and CDR2 SVGAGI. CDR3 length: 17 amino acids. Trimming took 4 bases from V and 3 from J; bases not matched to a gene: 12.

The material sequenced was peripheral blood. The receptor was isolated from a man aged 25 to 45 with Graves' ophthalmopathy. This chain links TRBV6-5 with TRBJ2-7; 10 bases fit TRBD2. The CDR3 sequence: CASSFSTTPSGSYEQYF. The CDR3 bases are TGTGCCAGCAGTTTCTCCACAACCCCTAGCGGGAGCTACGAGCAGTACTTC.